The rows below give T cell receptor beta chains drawn from one sample of a study of T cell responses to AZD1222 COVID-19 vaccine. Here immunoSEQ multiplex PCR was the method, and the copy in TCRdb shows in-frame clones only, minus some. The sample consists of 100,000 to 150,000 clones, around 91% of them appearing once. Sequenced here: peripheral blood, sampled on day 0 of AZD1222 vaccination. These receptors came from an adult in good health. The CDR3 runs from the conserved cysteine through the conserved F or W. The order of the fields is J gene, D gene, clone size, V gene, CDR3 protein, CDR3 DNA. D genes are given only for firm matches. For some rows the clone size is stated as once, few or many, or as a class when expanded; others skip it.

J gene: TRBJ2-1; D gene: TRBD2; clone size: NA; V gene: TRBV10-3; CDR3 protein: CAISESGTIQGNEQFF; CDR3 DNA: TGTGCCATCAGTGAGTCGGGGACTATCCAGGGCAATGAGCAGTTCTTC
J gene: TRBJ2-3; D gene: TRBD2; clone size: few; V gene: TRBV29-1; CDR3 protein: CSVQTGLLSTDTQYF; CDR3 DNA: TGCAGCGTACAAACGGGACTACTCAGCACAGATACGCAGTATTTT
J gene: TRBJ2-1; D gene: NA; clone size: NA; V gene: TRBV7-9; CDR3 protein: CASSIPGLNEQFF; CDR3 DNA: TGTGCCAGCAGCATCCCGGGACTTAATGAGCAGTTCTTC
J gene: TRBJ1-2; D gene: NA; clone size: NA; V gene: TRBV5-6; CDR3 protein: CASSLTGSRGYTF; CDR3 DNA: TGTGCCAGCAGCTTGACAGGGTCGAGGGGCTACACCTTC
J gene: TRBJ1-2; D gene: NA; clone size: NA; V gene: TRBV7-9; CDR3 protein: CASSLGELVGYTF; CDR3 DNA: TGTGCCAGCAGCTTAGGGGAACTGGTGGGCTACACCTTC
J gene: TRBJ2-4; D gene: TRBD2; clone size: NA; V gene: TRBV6-4; CDR3 protein: CASSTVAGGHIQYF; CDR3 DNA: TGTGCCAGCAGCACTGTAGCGGGAGGGCACATTCAGTACTTC
J gene: TRBJ2-7; D gene: TRBD1; clone size: NA; V gene: TRBV2; CDR3 protein: CASRQGGVYEQYF; CDR3 DNA: TGTGCCAGTAGACAGGGTGGAGTGTACGAGCAGTACTTC
J gene: TRBJ1-4; D gene: NA; clone size: NA; V gene: TRBV24-1; CDR3 protein: CATSDPTTFPNEKLFF; CDR3 DNA: TGTGCCACCAGTGATCCGACCACTTTCCCTAATGAAAAACTGTTTTTT
J gene: TRBJ2-1; D gene: NA; clone size: NA; V gene: TRBV24-1; CDR3 protein: CATSDQLARDNNEQFF; CDR3 DNA: TGTGCCACCAGTGATCAACTAGCCCGGGACAACAATGAGCAGTTCTTC
J gene: TRBJ1-4; D gene: NA; clone size: NA; V gene: TRBV11-1; CDR3 protein: CASSETGPFGEKLFF; CDR3 DNA: TGTGCCAGCAGCGAGACGGGACCCTTCGGGGAAAAACTGTTTTTT
J gene: TRBJ1-4; D gene: TRBD1; clone size: NA; V gene: TRBV28; CDR3 protein: CASSRSLGTGARRDEKLFF; CDR3 DNA: TGTGCCAGCAGTAGATCGTTAGGGACAGGGGCCCGGCGAGATGAAAAACTGTTTTTT
J gene: TRBJ1-3; D gene: NA; clone size: NA; V gene: TRBV18; CDR3 protein: CASSPAPSQGTFGNTIYF; CDR3 DNA: TGTGCCAGCTCACCCGCACCGAGCCAGGGGACCTTTGGAAACACCATATATTTT
J gene: TRBJ2-1; D gene: NA; clone size: NA; V gene: TRBV5-1; CDR3 protein: CASTPSAGSSYNEQFF; CDR3 DNA: TGCGCCAGCACCCCGTCGGCGGGGAGCTCCTACAATGAGCAGTTCTTC
J gene: TRBJ1-1; D gene: NA; clone size: NA; V gene: TRBV6-5; CDR3 protein: CASTPIRPGDTEAFF; CDR3 DNA: TGTGCCAGCACCCCGATTAGGCCAGGCGACACTGAAGCTTTCTTT
J gene: TRBJ2-7; D gene: TRBD1; clone size: NA; V gene: TRBV5-8; CDR3 protein: CASSLLTGVNTRSYEQYF; CDR3 DNA: TGTGCCAGCAGCCTATTGACAGGGGTCAACACACGATCCTACGAGCAGTACTTC
J gene: TRBJ1-4; D gene: TRBD1; clone size: NA; V gene: TRBV30; CDR3 protein: CAWSRDRESGKLFF; CDR3 DNA: TGTGCCTGGAGTAGGGACAGGGAGAGTGGAAAACTGTTTTTT
J gene: TRBJ2-3; D gene: NA; clone size: NA; V gene: TRBV6-2/TRBV6-3; CDR3 protein: CASSYSRASTLTSTDTQYF; CDR3 DNA: TGTGCCAGCAGTTACTCGAGGGCTAGTACCTTAACTAGCACAGATACGCAGTATTTT
J gene: TRBJ1-2; D gene: NA; clone size: NA; V gene: TRBV7-8; CDR3 protein: CASSPDRRGYTF; CDR3 DNA: TGTGCCAGCAGCCCCGACAGGCGCGGCTACACCTTC
J gene: TRBJ1-5; D gene: NA; clone size: once; V gene: TRBV21-1; CDR3 protein: CASSRDRKNQPQHF; CDR3 DNA: TGTGCCAGCAGCCGAGACAGGAAGAATCAGCCCCAGCATTTT
J gene: TRBJ1-5; D gene: NA; clone size: NA; V gene: TRBV7-8; CDR3 protein: CASSLAMAGANQPQHF; CDR3 DNA: TGTGCCAGCAGCTTAGCAATGGCAGGGGCCAATCAGCCCCAGCATTTT
J gene: TRBJ1-1; D gene: TRBD1; clone size: NA; V gene: TRBV12-3/TRBV12-4; CDR3 protein: CASGGDRVTEAFF; CDR3 DNA: TGTGCCAGCGGGGGGGACAGGGTGACTGAAGCTTTCTTT
J gene: TRBJ1-2; D gene: TRBD1; clone size: NA; V gene: TRBV6-5; CDR3 protein: CASSPQGAEGYTF; CDR3 DNA: TGTGCCAGCAGCCCCCAGGGGGCGGAGGGCTACACCTTC
J gene: TRBJ1-1; D gene: NA; clone size: NA; V gene: TRBV28; CDR3 protein: CASSRRGIMNTEAFF; CDR3 DNA: TGTGCCAGCAGTAGGCGGGGTATTATGAACACTGAAGCTTTCTTT
J gene: TRBJ2-2; D gene: NA; clone size: NA; V gene: TRBV12-3/TRBV12-4; CDR3 protein: CASSTNTGELFF; CDR3 DNA: TGTGCCAGCAGTACAAACACCGGGGAGCTGTTTTTT
J gene: TRBJ1-1; D gene: TRBD1; clone size: NA; V gene: TRBV6-6; CDR3 protein: CASSGTGRETEAFF; CDR3 DNA: TGTGCCAGCAGTGGGACAGGGAGAGAGACTGAAGCTTTCTTT
J gene: TRBJ1-2; D gene: TRBD1; clone size: NA; V gene: TRBV7-2; CDR3 protein: CASSFQGGGYGYTF; CDR3 DNA: TGTGCCAGCAGTTTTCAGGGGGGAGGCTATGGCTACACCTTC
J gene: TRBJ1-2; D gene: NA; clone size: NA; V gene: TRBV12-3/TRBV12-4; CDR3 protein: CASSLQGNYGYTF; CDR3 DNA: TGTGCCAGCAGTTTACAGGGAAACTATGGCTACACCTTC
J gene: TRBJ1-1; D gene: NA; clone size: NA; V gene: TRBV19; CDR3 protein: CASSRWTEAFF; CDR3 DNA: TGTGCCAGTAGTAGGTGGACTGAAGCTTTCTTT
J gene: TRBJ2-7; D gene: NA; clone size: NA; V gene: TRBV18; CDR3 protein: CASSPASRSYPPYEQYF; CDR3 DNA: TGTGCCAGCTCACCCGCCTCTAGGAGCTACCCCCCCTACGAGCAGTACTTC
J gene: TRBJ1-3; D gene: NA; clone size: NA; V gene: TRBV2; CDR3 protein: CASSYELGAGYGGNTIYF; CDR3 DNA: TGTGCCAGCAGCTACGAGTTGGGGGCGGGTTACGGGGGAAACACCATATATTTT
J gene: TRBJ1-1; D gene: NA; clone size: NA; V gene: TRBV5-4; CDR3 protein: CASSLVGAGSEAFF; CDR3 DNA: TGTGCCAGCAGCTTGGTGGGAGCGGGGTCTGAAGCTTTCTTT
J gene: TRBJ1-5; D gene: NA; clone size: once; V gene: TRBV27; CDR3 protein: CASSPRGGGNQPQHF; CDR3 DNA: TGTGCCAGCAGTCCCAGGGGAGGTGGCAATCAGCCCCAGCATTTT
J gene: TRBJ1-2; D gene: NA; clone size: NA; V gene: TRBV7-2; CDR3 protein: CASTLTAETGYTF; CDR3 DNA: TGTGCCAGCACCCTCACCGCGGAGACGGGCTACACCTTC
J gene: TRBJ1-1; D gene: NA; clone size: NA; V gene: TRBV20-1; CDR3 protein: CSARARGEAFF; CDR3 DNA: TGCAGTGCTAGAGCCAGAGGCGAAGCTTTCTTT
J gene: TRBJ2-7; D gene: TRBD1; clone size: few; V gene: TRBV19; CDR3 protein: CARTGVLYEQYF; CDR3 DNA: TGTGCCAGGACAGGGGTCCTCTACGAGCAGTACTTC
J gene: TRBJ1-1; D gene: NA; clone size: NA; V gene: TRBV29-1; CDR3 protein: CSVDGPAEAFF; CDR3 DNA: TGCAGCGTTGATGGCCCCGCTGAAGCTTTCTTT
J gene: TRBJ2-1; D gene: TRBD1; clone size: NA; V gene: TRBV6-1; CDR3 protein: CASSELGTGGYNEQFF; CDR3 DNA: TGTGCCAGCAGTGAATTAGGGACAGGGGGTTACAATGAGCAGTTCTTC
J gene: TRBJ1-6; D gene: NA; clone size: NA; V gene: TRBV2; CDR3 protein: CAISEMYNSPLHF; CDR3 DNA: TGTGCCATTTCGGAGATGTATAATTCACCCCTCCACTTT
J gene: TRBJ1-2; D gene: NA; clone size: NA; V gene: TRBV6-5; CDR3 protein: CASTPSREDYGYTF; CDR3 DNA: TGTGCCAGCACCCCCAGCAGGGAAGACTATGGCTACACCTTC
J gene: TRBJ2-1; D gene: NA; clone size: NA; V gene: TRBV5-6; CDR3 protein: CASSPKFLREKDEQFF; CDR3 DNA: TGTGCCAGCAGCCCCAAATTCCTCCGGGAGAAGGATGAGCAGTTCTTC
J gene: TRBJ1-1; D gene: NA; clone size: NA; V gene: TRBV13; CDR3 protein: CASSLGTDYTEAFF; CDR3 DNA: TGTGCCAGCAGCCTAGGGACCGACTACACTGAAGCTTTCTTT
J gene: TRBJ1-2; D gene: NA; clone size: NA; V gene: TRBV29-1; CDR3 protein: CSVSAADYGYTF; CDR3 DNA: TGCAGCGTCTCGGCGGCGGACTATGGCTACACCTTC
J gene: TRBJ2-3; D gene: TRBD2; clone size: once; V gene: TRBV10-3; CDR3 protein: CAIRGLAGGWQYF; CDR3 DNA: TGTGCCATCAGGGGACTAGCGGGAGGGTGGCAGTATTTT
J gene: TRBJ1-2; D gene: TRBD1; clone size: NA; V gene: TRBV6-5; CDR3 protein: CASRLTSGTGDGYTF; CDR3 DNA: TGTGCCAGCAGACTAACCTCCGGGACAGGGGATGGCTACACCTTC
J gene: TRBJ1-4; D gene: NA; clone size: once; V gene: TRBV6-5; CDR3 protein: CASSPGGTNEKLFF; CDR3 DNA: TGTGCCAGCAGCCCGGGGGGAACTAATGAAAAACTGTTTTTT
J gene: TRBJ1-4; D gene: NA; clone size: NA; V gene: TRBV11-3; CDR3 protein: CASSLTRASEKLFF; CDR3 DNA: TGTGCCAGCAGCTTGACCAGGGCCTCTGAAAAACTGTTTTTT
J gene: TRBJ1-6; D gene: NA; clone size: NA; V gene: TRBV19; CDR3 protein: CASTGSSYNSPLHF; CDR3 DNA: TGTGCCAGTACCGGGAGCTCCTATAATTCACCCCTCCACTTT
J gene: TRBJ2-5; D gene: NA; clone size: NA; V gene: TRBV5-5; CDR3 protein: CASSLDPGSETQYF; CDR3 DNA: TGTGCCAGCAGCTTGGATCCCGGGTCGGAGACCCAGTACTTC
J gene: TRBJ1-2; D gene: TRBD1; clone size: NA; V gene: TRBV12-5; CDR3 protein: CASGLGGQVYGYTF; CDR3 DNA: TGTGCTAGTGGTTTGGGCGGACAGGTCTATGGCTACACCTTC
J gene: TRBJ1-4; D gene: NA; clone size: NA; V gene: TRBV4-1; CDR3 protein: CASSQTDKGGEKLFF; CDR3 DNA: TGCGCCAGCAGCCAGACGGACAAAGGGGGAGAAAAACTGTTTTTT